This T cell receptor beta chain was identified during a study of T-cell reconstitution after alpha-beta-depleted transplantation in children. As it was prepared, the TCRbeta library received unique molecular identifiers. One entry per CDR3 protein results from TCRdb running MiXCR on the PCR reads. Of under 350,000 distinct CDR3 sequences in the sample, approximately 9.6% are singletons; the top ten hold around a tenth. V was clipped by 2 bases and J by 2 bases; unmatched bases: 5. This CDR3 has 17 residues. CDR1 is SGHRS and CDR2 is YFSETQ in the germline V gene. This receptor was identified in a human donor who donated a stem cell graft to a child with SCID. The chain joins TRBV5-1 to TRBJ2-3; 13 bases fit TRBD2. The material was PBMCs from the stem cell graft donor, obtained from the stem cell graft. CDR3: CASSLSTSGGATDTQYF. The CDR3, as DNA: TGCGCCAGCAGCTTATCAACTAGCGGGGGGGCCACAGATACGCAGTATTTT.